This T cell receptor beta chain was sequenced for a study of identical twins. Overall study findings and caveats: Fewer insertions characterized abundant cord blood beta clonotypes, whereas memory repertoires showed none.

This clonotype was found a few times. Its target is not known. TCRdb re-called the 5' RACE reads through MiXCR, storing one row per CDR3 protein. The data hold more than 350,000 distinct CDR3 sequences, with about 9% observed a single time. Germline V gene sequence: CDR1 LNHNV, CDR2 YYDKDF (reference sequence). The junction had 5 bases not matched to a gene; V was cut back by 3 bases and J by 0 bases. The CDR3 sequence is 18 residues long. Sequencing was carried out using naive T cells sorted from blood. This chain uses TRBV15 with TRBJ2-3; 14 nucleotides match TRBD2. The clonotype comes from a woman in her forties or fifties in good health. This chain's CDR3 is CATSSKGLAGVSTDTQYF. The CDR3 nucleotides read TGTGCCACCAGCAGTAAGGGACTAGCGGGAGTGAGCACAGATACGCAGTATTTT. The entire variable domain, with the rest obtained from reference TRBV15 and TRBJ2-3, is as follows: DAMVIQNPRYQVTQFGKPVTLSCSQTLNHNVMYWYQQKSSQAPKLLFHYYDKDFNNEADTPDNFQSRRPNTSFCFLDIRSPGLGDTAMYLCATSSKGLAGVSTDTQYFGPGTRLTVL.